Shown below are 21 T cell receptor beta chains from a single sample sequenced in a study of CD8+CD57+ T cells in acquired aplastic anemia. Patients included in sequencing had previously demonstrated CD8+CD57+ cell expansion by flow cytometry. The template used for profiling TCR beta VDJ and CDR3 was genomic DNA. TCRdb reanalysed the reads using MiXCR and keeps one entry per CDR3 protein. The sample lists around 500,000 distinct CDR3 sequences, under 40% occurring once. Sequencing was performed on sorted CD4+, CD8+, or CD8+CD57+ T cells (not recorded which) from PBMCs. These receptors were collected from a human donor with aplastic anemia.

This clonotype was seen ten or more times. V usage is TRBV19 and J usage is TRBJ1-5; D is unclear. Germline assignment: CDR1 LNHDA and CDR2 SQIVND (reference sequence). V lost 2 bases and J 7 bases, leaving 12 bases between the germline ends. This CDR3 comprises 14 residues. The CDR3 spells CASSIYPGEQPQHF. The CDR3 DNA reads TGTGCCAGTAGTATATACCCAGGAGAACAGCCCCAGCATTTT.

This clonotype has ten or more counts. V is TRBV10-3 and J is TRBJ1-4; D remains unclear. Trimming left V 0 bases short and J 5 bases short, with 7 bases between. Germline assignment: CDR1 ENHRY and CDR2 SYGVKD. This CDR3 spans 14 amino acids. The CDR3 protein is CAISESVENEKLFF. The CDR3 coding sequence is TGTGCCATCAGTGAGTCCGTCGAAAATGAAAAACTGTTTTTT.

This clonotype was recorded at least ten times. The gene calls are TRBV12-3 or TRBV12-4 and TRBJ1-1; D is possibly TRBD1 (6 bases). Trimming stripped 6 bases from V and 1 base from J, with 9 bases between. The CDR3 spans 13 residues. CDR3 coding DNA: TGTGCCAGCAGAAAGGACAGGAACACTGAAGCTTTCTTT. Amino acids: CASRKDRNTEAFF.

The V call is TRBV5-8, the J call TRBJ2-1; 11 nucleotides agree with TRBD2. This CDR3 region has 15 residues. Germline CDR1 and CDR2: SGHTS and YDEGEE. V lost 0 bases to trimming and J lost 6 bases; unmatched junction nucleotides: 2. CDR3 in DNA: TGTGCCAGCAGCTTGGGACTAGCGGGATTCAATGAGCAGTTCTTC. Protein: CASSLGLAGFNEQFF.

A word on this clonotype: This may arise from a read error, as a much more abundant clone is one base away. This CDR3 is missing its conserved last phenylalanine or tryptophan, likely due to a read error. CDR3 bases: TGCAGTGCTAGATCGACCGGGACAGGAAACTATGGCTACACCATC. The encoded protein is CSARSTGTGNYGYTI. The chain has TRBV20-1 and TRBJ1-2; 8 bases line up with TRBD1. J gave up 2 bases and V 2 bases, and 7 bases lay outside the gene matches. The CDR3 spans 15 residues. Germline V CDR1 and CDR2: DFQATT, SNEGSKA (reference sequence).

About this clonotype: A much larger clone differs from this one at a single base, so this may be a read error. The final CDR3 position lacks the conserved phenylalanine or tryptophan, pointing to a likely read error. This rearrangement joins TRBV24-1 to TRBJ2-7; 10 bases fit TRBD2. The CDR3 has 17 amino acids. Germline CDR1 KGHDR, CDR2 SFDVKD. J gave up 5 bases and V 4 bases, and 13 bases lay outside the gene matches. DNA for the CDR3: TGTGCCACCAGTGACTCACAGCGGGAGGGCCTTTTCGACGAGCAGTACCTC. Its translation: CATSDSQREGLFDEQYL.

The gene calls are TRBV24-1 and TRBJ2-5; D is possibly TRBD1 (6 bases). Trimming cost V 4 bases and J 7 bases, with 6 bases left between them. This CDR3 region has 11 residues. Germline-derived CDR1 and CDR2 are KGHDR and SFDVKD. As DNA, the CDR3 is TGTGCCACCAGTGAGGGGGCGACCCAGTACTTC. Residues: CATSEGATQYF.

This clonotype was counted at least ten times. The chain carries TRBV11-2 and TRBJ2-6, with D possibly called TRBD1 or TRBD2 (7 bases each). The germline V gene has CDR1 SGHAT and CDR2 FQNNGV. Deletions cut 3 bases from V and 0 bases from J, with 12 bases between. This CDR3 spans 17 amino acids. CDR3 nucleotides: TGTGCCAGCAGCTTGAAGCGGGACAGCTCTGGGGCCAACGTCCTGACTTTC. Its translation is CASSLKRDSSGANVLTF.

This clonotype was seen many times. This chain links TRBV7-8 with TRBJ1-5, with no clear D. Germline V CDR1 and CDR2: SGHVS, FQNEAQ. The ends were cut back, 5 bases at V and 3 bases at J, with 8 bases in the middle. The CDR3 has 13 amino acids. CDR3 sequence reads: CASSRTYNQPQHF. Here the CDR3 DNA reads TGTGCCAGCAGCCGAACCTACAATCAGCCCCAGCATTTT. The full variable domain, in which reference TRBV7-8 and TRBJ1-5 provide the parts outside the CDR3, is GAGVSQSPRYKVAKRGQDVALRCDPISGHVSLFWYQQALGQGPEFLTYFQNEAQLDKSGLPSDRFFAERPEGSVSTLKIQRTQQEDSAVYLCASSRTYNQPQHFGDGTRLSIL.

With regard to this clonotype: This clone may be a read error of a much larger clone one base away. The gene calls are TRBV11-2 and TRBJ1-6; 10 bases line up with TRBD1. This CDR3 contains 16 residues. Germline-derived CDR1 and CDR2 are SGHAT and FQNNGV. V dropped 4 bases and J dropped 5; count of bases not matched to a gene: 5. This CDR3 reads CASSSTGQGDNSPLHF. The CDR3 DNA reads TGTGCCAGCAGCTCGACCGGACAGGGGGATAATTCACCCCTCCACTTT.

The chain links TRBV2 to TRBJ2-7, with TRBD2 matching over 7 bases. CDR3 length equals 17 residues. Germline loops: CDR1 SNHLY, CDR2 FYNNEI. Trimming took 2 bases from V and 4 from J; bases not matched to a gene: 14. The CDR3 protein is CASSESGIFRTIYEQYF. The DNA of the CDR3 is TGTGCCAGCAGTGAAAGCGGGATTTTCCGGACAATATACGAGCAGTACTTC.

This clonotype was counted at least ten times. CDR3 sequence: CATSRGSETEAFF. For the CDR3, the DNA is TGTGCCACCAGTAGGGGGTCGGAAACTGAAGCTTTCTTT. The V call is TRBV15, the J call TRBJ1-1; D may be TRBD1 (6 bases). Trimming removed 6 bases from V and 5 bases from J, with 13 bases in between. CDR1 LNHNV and CDR2 YYDKDF come from the germline V gene (reference sequence). There are 13 residues in the CDR3.

The chain combines TRBV9 with TRBJ2-7; D might be TRBD2 (6 bases). This CDR3 is 14 amino acids long. Germline-derived CDR1 and CDR2 are SGDLS and YYNGEE. V dropped 4 bases and J dropped 5 bases, with 16 bases sitting between them. The CDR3 loop is CASSLTPSVDEQYF. CDR3 nucleotide sequence: TGTGCCAGCAGCTTGACCCCTAGCGTCGACGAGCAGTACTTC.

Comments on this clonotype: One base away lies a much larger clone, so this may be a sequencing read error. The rearrangement links TRBV2 to TRBJ2-5, with D uncertain. The CDR3 runs to 13 residues. The V end was cut by 10 bases, the J end by 4 bases, with 16 bases between. Germline V CDR1 and CDR2: SNHLY, FYNNEI. The CDR3: CATRLPDGETQYF. The CDR3 DNA follows: TGTGCCACGCGCCTCCCAGACGGAGAGACCCAGTACTTC.

This clonotype occurred a few times. This chain connects TRBV7-3 to TRBJ2-3; 9 bases match TRBD2. V shed 5 bases, J shed 5 bases, and the junction held 8 bases outside the gene matches. The CDR3 is made up of 15 amino acids. Per germline, CDR1 SGHTA and CDR2 FQGTGA. The CDR3 is CASSPIAGDKDTQYF. As DNA, the CDR3 is TGTGCCAGCAGCCCAATAGCGGGAGACAAAGATACGCAGTATTTT.

This chain connects TRBV15 to TRBJ2-3; 10 bases map to TRBD1. The ends lost 5 bases at V and 0 bases at J; junction bases unmatched: 11. CDR3 length equals 18 residues. Germline CDR1 LNHNV, CDR2 YYDKDF (reference sequence). For the CDR3, the DNA is TGTGCCACCAGCCTCGGACAGGGGGTATTCTCTAGCACAGATACGCAGTATTTT. Amino acids: CATSLGQGVFSSTDTQYF.

To note about this clonotype: One end of the junction does not line up with germline, which may come from a read error. This chain links TRBV12-3 or TRBV12-4 with TRBJ2-1; 8 bases line up with TRBD2. This CDR3 has 12 amino acids. CDR3 loop: CASSELAAPAVF. CDR3 DNA: TGTGCCAGCAGTGAACTAGCGGCCCCCGCAGTCTTC.

The chain is built from TRBV3-1 and TRBJ2-3, with D perhaps being TRBD1 or TRBD2 (6 bases each). The CDR3 is 15 amino acids. Germline CDR1 LGHDT, CDR2 YNNKEL (reference sequence). Between the trimmed V and J ends, which lost 5 bases and 7 bases, there was a span of 19 bases. CDR3 bases: TGTGCCAGCAGCAAACAAGGGGGGTCAGGGAATACGCAGTATTTT. Its translation is CASSKQGGSGNTQYF.

Here the CDR3 DNA reads TGTGCCAGCAGGGGTGGAGGGTCCACCTACGAGCAGTACTTC. It is translated as CASRGGGSTYEQYF. This sequence joins TRBV5-5 and TRBJ2-7; maybe TRBD2 (6 bases). Germline lookup yields CDR1 SGHKS and CDR2 YYEKEE (reference sequence). Trimming left V 5 bases short and J 2 bases short, with 14 bases between. The CDR3 has 14 amino acids.

This clonotype came up many times. V gene TRBV6-1 combines with J gene TRBJ2-7, with no clear D. Germline V gene data show CDR1 as MNHNS and CDR2 as SASEGT. CDR3 length: 15 amino acids. V shed 7 bases and J shed 0 bases, with 16 bases lying between them. CDR3 sequence: CASIDMSSYSYEQYF. Written as DNA, the CDR3 is TGTGCCAGCATTGACATGTCTTCCTACTCCTACGAGCAGTACTTC.

This clonotype was recorded at least ten times. This chain joins TRBV7-2 and TRBJ2-7; D uncertain. Germline CDR1 is SGHTA and CDR2 is FQGNSA. V lost 0 bases, J lost 3 bases, and 6 bases lay in between. The CDR3 extends over 13 amino acids. CDR3 amino acids: CASSLATRYEQYF. In DNA form, the CDR3 reads TGTGCCAGCAGCTTAGCCACACGCTACGAGCAGTACTTC.